The rows below give T cell receptor beta chains drawn from one sample of a study of cytomegalovirus exposure and HLA in healthy donors. The assay was immunoSEQ multiplex PCR, and TCRdb's table has in-frame clones only and misses some. Of about 220,000 clones detected, approximately 87% appear once; the ten largest clones hold 2.6%. Sequenced material: PBMCs. The source of these receptors is a man aged 18-30 years in good health and CMV-seronegative. The CDR3 runs from the conserved cysteine through the conserved F or W. Fields, in order: CDR3 DNA, CDR3 protein, V gene, clone size, J gene, D gene. D genes are given only for firm matches. The size entry is marked missing in some rows and otherwise reads once, few, many or a size class.

TGTGCCAGCAGCTTAGTTCCAAATTTGAACACTGAAGCTTTCTTT,CASSLVPNLNTEAFF,TRBV7-9,.,TRBJ1-1,.
TGCGCCAGCGGAAGAGGACCCCAGCATTTT,CASGRGPQHF,TRBV5-1,once,TRBJ1-5,.
TGTGCCAGCAGCTTGGCACGGACAGAAACAGATGGCTACACCTTC,CASSLARTETDGYTF,TRBV5-4,.,TRBJ1-2,.
TGTGCCAGGAGGGAGGGGGACAAACTCGATCGGAACGAGCAGTACTTC,CARREGDKLDRNEQYF,TRBV13,.,TRBJ2-7,.
TGCGCCAGCAGTGAGGTCGAGACCGGGGAGCTGTTTTTT,CASSEVETGELFF,TRBV10-1,few,TRBJ2-2,.
TGTGCCACCAGCAGAGATCTCAGGGGTCCGGGACTAGCTCGCACAGATACGCAGTATTTT,CATSRDLRGPGLARTDTQYF,TRBV15,.,TRBJ2-3,TRBD2
TGCAGCGCTGCGGGGGACACGAACTACAATGAGCAGTTCTTC,CSAAGDTNYNEQFF,TRBV29-1,few,TRBJ2-1,.
TGTGCCAGCAGTATAAACAGAAATGAAAAACTGTTTTTT,CASSINRNEKLFF,TRBV6-5,few,TRBJ1-4,.
TGCAGCGCCGTCCCAGGGATACAAGAGACCCAGTACTTC,CSAVPGIQETQYF,TRBV29-1,.,TRBJ2-5,.
TGCGCCAGCAGCCAAGATCAGAACGGGAACTATGGCTACACCTTC,CASSQDQNGNYGYTF,TRBV4-1,.,TRBJ1-2,.
TGTGCCAGCAGTGACCACCGGGACACCTACGAGCAGTACTTC,CASSDHRDTYEQYF,TRBV6-4,.,TRBJ2-7,.
TGTGCCAGCAGCTTTTACTCTGGAAACACCATATATTTT,CASSFYSGNTIYF,TRBV5-4,.,TRBJ1-3,.
TGCAGCGTTACCGGGACAGGGTTGGGCTATGGCTACACCTTC,CSVTGTGLGYGYTF,TRBV29-1,.,TRBJ1-2,TRBD1
TGTGCCAGCAGCTCAACAGGGGTTTCACCCCTCCACTTT,CASSSTGVSPLHF,TRBV7-9,once,TRBJ1-6,TRBD1
TGTGCCAGCAGCTTATCTTATGAGCAGTTCTTC,CASSLSYEQFF,TRBV7-2,.,TRBJ2-1,.
TGTGCCAGCAGTACGGGACTAGCGGTGGCGGAGACCCAGTACTTC,CASSTGLAVAETQYF,TRBV2,.,TRBJ2-5,TRBD2
TGTGCCAGCAGCTACAGGGTGGGGCCTGAGGGCTACACCTTC,CASSYRVGPEGYTF,TRBV7-2,.,TRBJ1-2,.
TGTGCCAGCAGCGTAGGCAAGGGACTAGCGTGGAATGAGCAGTTCTTC,CASSVGKGLAWNEQFF,TRBV9,.,TRBJ2-1,TRBD2
TGTGCCAGTAAACCAGGCCCCGGGGCCAACGTCCTGACTTTC,CASKPGPGANVLTF,TRBV19,.,TRBJ2-6,.
TGTGCCAGTAGTATAGTACGAGCCTTGAACACTGAAGCTTTCTTT,CASSIVRALNTEAFF,TRBV19,.,TRBJ1-1,.
TGTGCCAGCAGTTACTTCATGGGACAGGTGGAGACCCAGTACTTC,CASSYFMGQVETQYF,TRBV6-5,once,TRBJ2-5,TRBD1
TGTGCCAGCAGCGTAGGGTCAGGGAAAGCTGGAAACACCATATATTTT,CASSVGSGKAGNTIYF,TRBV9,.,TRBJ1-3,.